Listed here are 10 T cell receptor beta chains from one sample, sequenced in a study of beta chain features in type 1 diabetes. These receptors have no known antigen. Overall study findings and caveats: Shorter TCRB CDR3s, moderately but significantly so, were found in Type 1 diabetes patients in all four CD4+ subsets.

The whole isolated RNA underwent reverse transcription, so sequencing captured expressed TCRB transcripts. The repertoire was sequenced with immunoSEQ multiplex PCR; TCRdb's copy has only in-frame clones and lacks some. The sample yields 150,000 to 180,000 clones, around 10% seen once. Sequenced sample: central memory CD4+ T cells from blood. The receptor source for this set is a man between 25 and 39 years old with type 1 diabetes.

As concerns this clone: In the same sample, other DNA sequences code for this CDR3. The V call is TRBV18, the J call TRBJ2-3; 10 positions agree with TRBD1. The V gene's germline CDR1 is KGHSH and CDR2 LQKENI. The junction had 0 bases not matched to a gene; V was cut back by 3 bases and J by 3 bases. The CDR3 contains 14 residues. The CDR3 region has the DNA TGTGCCAGCTCACCGGGACAGGGGACAGATACGCAGTATTTT. Protein: CASSPGQGTDTQYF.

In its sample, this clone was seen a few times. The chain combines TRBV11-2 with TRBJ1-2; D gene unclear. Looked up from germline, CDR1 is SGHAT and CDR2 is FQNNGV. This CDR3 spans 13 amino acids. Trimming removed 5 bases from V and 8 bases from J, with 15 bases in between. CDR3 sequence: CASSTERTKGYTF. CDR3 in DNA: TGTGCCAGCAGCACAGAGCGGACGAAGGGCTACACCTTC.

The V call is TRBV5-1, the J call TRBJ2-1; 7 positions match TRBD1. J was trimmed by 10 bases and V by 3 bases; bases with no gene match: 10. From germline, CDR1 is SGHRS and CDR2 YFSETQ. The CDR3 sequence is 14 residues long. This chain's CDR3 is CASSSDRENGEQFF. CDR3 DNA: TGCGCCAGCAGCTCTGACAGGGAAAACGGAGAGCAGTTCTTC.

The chain links TRBV4-2 to TRBJ1-1; D is undetermined. Germline loops: CDR1 LGHNA, CDR2 YNFKEQ. The V end lost 2 bases, the J end lost 0 bases, and 13 bases lay between the germline ends. The CDR3 length is 16 residues. The chain's CDR3 is CASSQLSTGMNTEAFF. CDR3 nucleotides: TGTGCCAGCAGCCAACTATCGACGGGAATGAACACTGAAGCTTTCTTT.

V and J are TRBV5-1 and TRBJ2-5, with D unresolved. The CDR3 contains 15 residues. Germline V gives CDR1 SGHRS, CDR2 YFSETQ. Trimming pared 0 bases from V and 4 bases from J, leaving 13 bases between. CDR3 region: CASSLEPGPIETQYF. CDR3 in DNA: TGCGCCAGCAGCTTGGAGCCAGGCCCTATAGAGACCCAGTACTTC.

The V call is TRBV4-2, the J call TRBJ2-1; perhaps TRBD1 as D (6 bases). V lost 0 bases to trimming and J lost 5 bases, with 11 bases between them. This CDR3 region has 15 residues. Germline CDR1 is LGHNA and CDR2 is YNFKEQ. CDR3 bases: TGTGCCAGCAGCCAAGATCAGGGGTTCGACAATGAGCAGTTCTTC. Its protein product is CASSQDQGFDNEQFF.

This clone showed up just a few times. The J gene is TRBJ1-2, the V gene TRBV2; 7 bases map to TRBD1. The V gene's germline CDR1 is SNHLY and CDR2 FYNNEI. V dropped 6 bases and J dropped 7; count of bases not matched to a gene: 8. The CDR3 sequence is 13 residues long. The CDR3 sequence: CASRGTEIGGYTF. The DNA of the CDR3 is TGTGCCAGCAGGGGGACAGAAATTGGTGGCTACACCTTC.

V is TRBV28 and J is TRBJ2-7, with D tentatively TRBD1 (5 bases). Germline V lookup: CDR1 MDHEN, CDR2 SYDVKM. The CDR3 consists of 13 residues. Deletions cut 8 bases from V and 3 bases from J, with 14 bases between. The DNA of the CDR3 is TGTGCCAGCCGCCTGGACATGAGCTACGAGCAGTACTTC. This gives the protein CASRLDMSYEQYF.

V is TRBV18 and J is TRBJ1-2; 10 positions match TRBD1. The CDR3 loop spans 16 amino acids. Germline V CDR1 and CDR2: KGHSH, LQKENI. J lost 7 bases, V lost 0 bases, and 8 bases had no gene match. The chain's CDR3 is CASSPPRQGATPGYTF. CDR3 sequence (DNA): TGTGCCAGCTCACCACCCAGACAGGGGGCTACCCCTGGCTACACCTTC.

The chain employs TRBV7-3 and TRBJ2-1; possibly TRBD1 for D (5 bases). V was cut by 5 bases and J by 4 bases, with 21 bases left in between. CDR1 SGHTA and CDR2 FQGTGA come from the germline V gene. The CDR3 runs 17 residues. The CDR3 loop reads CASSPHGAKQAYNEQFF. The CDR3 coding sequence is TGTGCCAGCAGCCCCCATGGGGCCAAGCAGGCATACAATGAGCAGTTCTTC.